A selection of T cell receptor beta chains follows, all from one sample in a study of T cell changes during pregnancy in multiple sclerosis. The assay was immunoSEQ multiplex PCR, and TCRdb's table has in-frame clones only and misses some. The data contain about 120,000 clones, approximately 94% of them seen just once; the ten biggest clones take up roughly 6%. Sequenced here: peripheral blood, sampled before pregnancy. Every receptor here comes from a female donor with multiple sclerosis, enrolled in a pregnancy study. The CDR3 runs from the conserved cysteine through the conserved F or W. Each record gives: CDR3 DNA, CDR3 protein, D gene, V gene, clone size, J gene. The D gene is left open where the match is weak. A row's size may be missing; if present it is once, few, many or a size class.

CDR3 DNA: TGTGCCAGCAGCTCTGCGGGGGTGCAGGGCTACACCTTC
CDR3 protein: CASSSAGVQGYTF
D gene: NA
V gene: TRBV4-2
clone size: NA
J gene: TRBJ1-2

CDR3 DNA: TGCGCCAGCAGCTTGTATTCACAGGCCTCCCGATCAAGCTACGAGCAGTACTTC
CDR3 protein: CASSLYSQASRSSYEQYF
D gene: NA
V gene: TRBV5-1
clone size: NA
J gene: TRBJ2-7

CDR3 DNA: TGTGCCAGCAGTTTACTACGGAACACTGAAGCTTTCTTT
CDR3 protein: CASSLLRNTEAFF
D gene: NA
V gene: TRBV28
clone size: NA
J gene: TRBJ1-1

CDR3 DNA: TGTGCCAGCAGCTTGGTGGCGGGAGGTCGCACAGATACGCAGTATTTT
CDR3 protein: CASSLVAGGRTDTQYF
D gene: TRBD2
V gene: TRBV5-6
clone size: NA
J gene: TRBJ2-3

CDR3 DNA: TGTGCCATCAGTGCCGGGAGGGTCGCCAAAAACATTCAGTACTTC
CDR3 protein: CAISAGRVAKNIQYF
D gene: TRBD2
V gene: TRBV10-3
clone size: NA
J gene: TRBJ2-4

CDR3 DNA: TGTGCCAGCAGCTTAGCGCAACAGGGTAACACTGAAGCTTTCTTT
CDR3 protein: CASSLAQQGNTEAFF
D gene: NA
V gene: TRBV7-9
clone size: NA
J gene: TRBJ1-1

CDR3 DNA: TGTGCCAGCAGCGTTTCTTTACAGGGCCACGAGCAGTACTTC
CDR3 protein: CASSVSLQGHEQYF
D gene: NA
V gene: TRBV9
clone size: once
J gene: TRBJ2-7

CDR3 DNA: TGCGCCAGCAGCCAAGAAACAGGGGTGATCTCACCCCTCCACTTT
CDR3 protein: CASSQETGVISPLHF
D gene: TRBD1
V gene: TRBV4-1
clone size: NA
J gene: TRBJ1-6

CDR3 DNA: TGTGCCAGCAGCCCTTGGACAGGGGCTAACTATGGCTACACCTTC
CDR3 protein: CASSPWTGANYGYTF
D gene: TRBD1
V gene: TRBV11-2
clone size: once
J gene: TRBJ1-2

CDR3 DNA: TGTGCCAGCAGAGAGGGATCGGGGAACACTGAAGCTTTCTTT
CDR3 protein: CASREGSGNTEAFF
D gene: NA
V gene: TRBV9
clone size: few
J gene: TRBJ1-1